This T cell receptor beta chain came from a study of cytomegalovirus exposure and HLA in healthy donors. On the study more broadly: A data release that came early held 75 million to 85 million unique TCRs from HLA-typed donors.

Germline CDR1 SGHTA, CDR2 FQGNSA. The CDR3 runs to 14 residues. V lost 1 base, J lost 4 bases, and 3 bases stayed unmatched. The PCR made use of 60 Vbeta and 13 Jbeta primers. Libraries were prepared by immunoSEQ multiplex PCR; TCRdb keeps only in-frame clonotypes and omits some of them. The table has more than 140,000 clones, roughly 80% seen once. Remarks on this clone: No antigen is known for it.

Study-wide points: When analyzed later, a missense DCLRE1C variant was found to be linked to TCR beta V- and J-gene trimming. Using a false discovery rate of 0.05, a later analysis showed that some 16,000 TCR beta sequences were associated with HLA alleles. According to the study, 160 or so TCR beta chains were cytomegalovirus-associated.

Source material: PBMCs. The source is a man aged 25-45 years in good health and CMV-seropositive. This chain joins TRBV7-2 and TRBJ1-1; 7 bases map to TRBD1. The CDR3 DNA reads TGTGCCAGCAGCTTAGAACAGGGGATCACTGAAGCTTTCTTT. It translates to CASSLEQGITEAFF. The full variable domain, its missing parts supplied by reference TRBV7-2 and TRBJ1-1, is GAGVSQSPSNKVTEKGKDVELRCDPISGHTALYWYRQSLGQGLEFLIYFQGNSAPDKSGLPSDRFSAERTGGSVSTLTIQRTQQEDSAVYLCASSLEQGITEAFFGQGTRLTVV.